These 30 T cell receptor beta chains share one sample of origin, sequenced in a study of early T cells in non-severe SARS-CoV-2 infection (dated by TCRdb to the early 2020s). Library method: 5' RACE. The data were produced on a NextSeq 500. The public reads were reprocessed in TCRdb via fastp at Q25 and MiXCR, keeping in-frame beta chains. CDR3 protein duplicates are merged, each entry listing the most common genes and DNA. Present in this sample are tens of thousands of distinct CDR3 sequences, less than 6% of which were seen just once. 4.4% of the sample is held by the ten biggest clonotypes. The sequenced sample was whole blood, obtained at baseline. The receptor source for this set is an adult who was a healthcare worker with PCR-confirmed SARS-CoV-2 infection or an uninfected control (not recorded which).

This chain connects TRBV11-2 to TRBJ2-1, with D perhaps TRBD1 (6 bases). Trimming removed 1 base at V and 8 bases at J, with 12 bases between. The CDR3 contains 14 residues. The V gene's germline CDR1 is SGHAT and CDR2 FQNNGV. The DNA of the CDR3 is TGTGCCAGCAGCTTAGGAGGGACAAGGGATGAGCAGTTCTTC. Residues: CASSLGGTRDEQFF.

The rearrangement joins TRBV12-3 or TRBV12-4 to TRBJ1-1, with D possibly TRBD1 on 5 matching bases. With 6 bases removed from V and 5 bases from J, the gap between germline ends came to 16 bases. The CDR3 consists of 14 residues. The CDR3 DNA follows: TGTGCCAGCAGCCCATCGGGGGGAAGGACTGAAGCTTTCTTT. It codes for CASSPSGGRTEAFF.

This clonotype has at least ten counts. The chain carries TRBV7-8 and TRBJ2-7; 7 bases are shared with TRBD1. The CDR3 spans 14 residues. Losses at the gene ends were 5 bases for V and 6 bases for J; bases not matched to a gene: 10. Germline V gene data show CDR1 as SGHVS and CDR2 as FQNEAQ. The CDR3: CASSLRQGGSEQYF. The CDR3 DNA follows: TGTGCCAGCAGCCTTCGACAGGGCGGCTCCGAGCAGTACTTC.

In its sample, this clonotype was seen a few times. This rearrangement joins TRBV4-1 to TRBJ2-7; D is possibly TRBD1 (6 bases). V lost 3 bases and J lost 5, with 17 bases in between. CDR3 length: 15 amino acids. The V gene's germline CDR1 is MGHRA and CDR2 YSYEKL. The CDR3 DNA reads as TGCGCCAGCAGCCAGCGCAGGGGAGAGAGGCACGAGCAGTACTTC. Translation: CASSQRRGERHEQYF.

This clonotype was found a few times. J is TRBJ2-3 and V is TRBV7-6, with D possibly being TRBD2 (6 bases). This CDR3 spans 16 amino acids. The germline CDR1 and CDR2 sequences are SGHVS and FNYEAQ. V gave up 4 bases and J gave up 0 bases, with 14 bases separating them. CDR3 DNA sequence: TGTGCCAGCAGCTCCCTTGAGGCGGGAAGCACAGATACGCAGTATTTT. This translates into CASSSLEAGSTDTQYF.

This clonotype showed up many times. The chain joins TRBV3-1 to TRBJ2-1; D may be TRBD1 or TRBD2 (5 bases each). Germline V gives CDR1 LGHDT, CDR2 YNNKEL (reference sequence). The CDR3 covers 15 residues. Deletions cut 6 bases from V and 5 bases from J, with 17 bases between. In DNA form, the CDR3 reads TGTGCCAGCAGTCGGACCCGGGACCTACACAATGAGCAGTTCTTC. Amino acid sequence: CASSRTRDLHNEQFF.

In this sample, this clonotype turned up many times. This chain joins TRBV7-2 and TRBJ2-7, with TRBD2 matching 7 bases. The CDR3 is 16 amino acids. Germline CDR1 SGHTA, CDR2 FQGNSA. With 5 bases clipped from V and 6 bases from J, the junction kept 16 bases outside the gene matches. The CDR3: CASSTLISGKLGEQYF. The CDR3 bases are TGTGCCAGCAGCACCCTAATAAGCGGGAAGCTCGGCGAGCAGTACTTC.

This clonotype was recorded many times. The V call is TRBV6-5, the J call TRBJ1-1; a weak D match, TRBD1 (6 bases). Germline V gene lookup returns CDR1 MNHEY and CDR2 SVGAGI. The CDR3 totals 13 residues. V was pared by 6 bases and J by 3 bases, with 11 bases between. CDR3 bases: TGTGCCAGCAGGAGGACAGCACACACTGAAGCTTTCTTT. Translating gives CASRRTAHTEAFF.

V and J are TRBV7-6 and TRBJ2-7, with 8 bases fitting TRBD2. The CDR3 has 14 residues. CDR1 and CDR2 from the germline V gene are SGHVS and FNYEAQ. The J segment lost 3 bases and the V segment lost 5 bases, leaving 6 bases of the junction unmatched. The CDR3 sequence: CASSQPGLDYEQYF. The CDR3 DNA follows: TGTGCCAGCAGCCAACCGGGACTAGACTACGAGCAGTACTTC.

The table lists this clonotype with many counts. The chain links TRBV2 to TRBJ1-5; D is uncertain. The CDR3 has 14 amino acids. Germline lookup yields CDR1 SNHLY and CDR2 FYNNEI. V was shortened by 2 bases and J by 5 bases, with 10 bases between the two germline ends. The CDR3 sequence is CASSETGRDQPQHF. The CDR3, as DNA: TGTGCCAGCAGTGAAACGGGTCGAGATCAGCCCCAGCATTTT.

This clonotype was picked up many times. V and J are TRBV12-3 or TRBV12-4 and TRBJ1-3, with a tentative D call TRBD1 (6 bases). Trimming removed 6 bases at V and 4 bases at J, with 16 bases between. The CDR3 totals 15 residues. CDR3 bases: TGTGCCAGCAGCCTTAGGCAGGGGCCGGGAAACACCATATATTTT. Its protein product is CASSLRQGPGNTIYF.

This clonotype was counted at least ten times. The chain carries TRBV7-6 and TRBJ2-1, with unresolved D. Trimming removed 2 bases at V and 7 bases at J, with 6 bases between. Germline values: CDR1 SGHVS, CDR2 FNYEAQ. The CDR3 contains 12 residues. The CDR3 sequence: CASSLNLNEQFF. The CDR3 DNA reads as TGTGCCAGCAGCTTAAATCTTAATGAGCAGTTCTTC.

This clonotype was seen many times. This rearrangement joins TRBV19 to TRBJ1-2; weak D call: TRBD1 (6 bases). Germline V CDR1 and CDR2: LNHDA, SQIVND (reference sequence). The CDR3 has 15 residues. Deletions cut 5 bases from V and 2 bases from J, with 15 bases between. The CDR3 coding sequence is TGTGCCAGTAGTCTACAGGGCTCACTCAACTATGGCTACACCTTC. Amino acids: CASSLQGSLNYGYTF.

This clonotype showed up many times. The V call is TRBV24-1, the J call TRBJ2-1; TRBD2 agrees at 11 bases. CDR1 and CDR2 from the germline V gene are KGHDR and SFDVKD. V gave up 6 bases and J gave up 10 bases; unmatched junction bases: 10. The CDR3 loop spans 15 amino acids. CDR3 bases: TGTGCCACCAGTCCCGGACTAGCGGGTCCAGGGGAGCAGTTCTTC. It yields the protein CATSPGLAGPGEQFF.

This clonotype appeared many times. This sequence joins TRBV2 and TRBJ2-4; D perhaps matches TRBD2 (5 bases). Germline V CDR1 and CDR2: SNHLY, FYNNEI. The CDR3 runs to 13 residues. With 6 bases removed from V and 5 bases from J, the gap between germline ends came to 11 bases. CDR3 region: CASRASWENIQYF. The CDR3 region has the DNA TGTGCCAGCAGAGCTAGCTGGGAAAACATTCAGTACTTC.

There are a few counts of this clonotype. This chain joins TRBV7-6 and TRBJ2-7; TRBD1 might be the D (5 bases). CDR1 and CDR2 from the germline V gene are SGHVS and FNYEAQ. V was clipped by 3 bases and J by 1 base, with 13 bases between them. There are 15 residues in the CDR3. CDR3 in amino acids: CASSLWARTSYEQYF. The CDR3 DNA is TGTGCCAGCAGCTTGTGGGCGCGGACATCCTACGAGCAGTACTTC.

This clonotype was recorded many times. The V and J genes are TRBV6-2 or TRBV6-3 and TRBJ2-1; 10 bases fit TRBD2. The germline gives CDR1 MNHEY, CDR2 SVGEGT. Trimming cost V 2 bases and J 10 bases; bases outside gene matches: 8. The CDR3 is 15 residues long. The CDR3 region has the DNA TGTGCCAGCAGTTACCAGCGGGGGGGCCTCGGCGAGCAGTTCTTC. Translated, it gives CASSYQRGGLGEQFF.

This clonotype has a count of ten or more. The chain uses TRBV5-1 and TRBJ2-1, with TRBD2 matching over 8 bases. Germline V lookup: CDR1 SGHRS, CDR2 YFSETQ. The length of the CDR3 is 14 residues. With V trimmed by 0 bases and J by 7 bases, 3 bases remained unmatched. CDR3 protein: CASSLGTSRNEQFF. The CDR3 nucleotides read TGCGCCAGCAGCTTGGGGACTAGCCGTAATGAGCAGTTCTTC.

The chain carries TRBV5-4 and TRBJ2-3; D gene uncertain. CDR3 length: 13 residues. CDR1 is SGHNT, CDR2 YYREEE, per germline (reference sequence). Trimming shortened V by 6 bases and J by 1 base, and 9 bases separated the two germline ends. CDR3 nucleotide sequence: TGTGCCAGCACCGCCCGGGGCACAGATACGCAGTATTTT. This gives the protein CASTARGTDTQYF.

This clonotype appeared many times. The rearrangement uses TRBV6-5 and TRBJ2-2, with 8 bases fitting TRBD2. V was pared by 2 bases and J by 7 bases, with 3 bases of the junction left unmatched. CDR1 MNHEY and CDR2 SVGAGI come from the germline V gene. This CDR3 has 14 residues. The CDR3 DNA sequence: TGTGCCAGCAGTTACGTCGGGGGGGGCGGGGAGCTGTTTTTT. Amino acids: CASSYVGGGGELFF.

A single count supports this clonotype. Given a much more abundant clone one base away, this may be a read error. This chain uses TRBV10-2 with TRBJ2-7; no definite D call. The CDR3 has 12 amino acids. V gave up 7 bases and J gave up 6 bases, with 13 bases separating them. CDR1 and CDR2 from the germline V gene are WSHSY and SAAADI. The CDR3 here is CASTECSLEQYF. The DNA of the CDR3 is TGCGCCAGCACCGAGTGCTCCCTCGAGCAGTACTTC.

This clonotype was seen just once. The chain couples TRBV11-2 to TRBJ1-1, with D tentatively TRBD1 (5 bases). The CDR3 loop spans 16 amino acids. V was cut by 5 bases and J by 0 bases, with 16 bases left in between. Germline V lookup: CDR1 SGHAT, CDR2 FQNNGV. The CDR3 DNA reads TGTGCCAGCAGCGGGGCGGGGTTGACTATGAACACTGAAGCTTTCTTT. Translating it yields CASSGAGLTMNTEAFF. The whole variable domain, remainder taken from reference TRBV11-2 and TRBJ1-1, is EAGVAQSPRYKIIEKRQSVAFWCNPISGHATLYWYQQILGQGPKLLIQFQNNGVVDDSQLPKDRFSAERLKGVDSTLKIQPAKLEDSAVYLCASSGAGLTMNTEAFFGQGTRLTVV.

This clonotype was recorded at least ten times. The chain links TRBV20-1 to TRBJ2-3; TRBD2 agrees at 10 bases. There are 13 residues in the CDR3. Germline V gene lookup returns CDR1 DFQATT and CDR2 SNEGSKA (reference sequence). The DNA for the CDR3 is TGCAGCGGGATCGGACTAGCGGCAGATACGCAGTATTTT. Its protein product is CSGIGLAADTQYF.

This clonotype came up many times. The chain links TRBV6-6 to TRBJ2-3; possible D gene TRBD2, 5 bases. CDR3 size: 14 residues. The V end lost 6 bases, the J end lost 3 bases, and 13 bases lay between the germline ends. The germline CDR1 and CDR2 sequences are MNHNY and SVGAGI (reference sequence). DNA of the CDR3: TGTGCCAGCAGGCCCGGAGGCCTTACAGATACGCAGTATTTT. This encodes CASRPGGLTDTQYF.

V is TRBV12-3 or TRBV12-4 and J is TRBJ2-5; D might be TRBD1 or TRBD2, each matching 5 bases. The CDR3 consists of 15 residues. V shed 5 bases and J shed 4 bases, with 17 bases lying between them. CDR3 loop: CASSTDRGVRETQYF. The CDR3 DNA follows: TGTGCCAGCAGTACTGACAGAGGGGTTCGAGAGACCCAGTACTTC.

This clonotype was counted at least ten times. This chain links TRBV7-9 with TRBJ2-3, with 7 nucleotides matching TRBD2. CDR1 and CDR2 (germline): SEHNR, FQNEAQ (reference sequence). The CDR3 totals 14 residues. V gave up 5 bases and J gave up 5 bases; unmatched junction bases: 7. This CDR3 reads CASSPGRSIDTQYF. CDR3 DNA: TGTGCCAGCAGCCCCGGGAGGTCGATAGATACGCAGTATTTT.

There are a few counts of this clonotype. The V gene is TRBV29-1, the J gene TRBJ2-1; no reliable D call. The germline V gene encodes CDR1 SQVTM and CDR2 ANQGSEA. There are 13 residues in the CDR3. Trimming removed 5 bases from V and 6 bases from J, with 14 bases in between. CDR3 nucleotides: TGCAGCGTTCGATGGCGGAGCGCCAATGAGCAGTTCTTC. Its protein is CSVRWRSANEQFF.

This clonotype has ten or more counts. The chain employs TRBV21-1 and TRBJ2-7; the table names TRBD1, a call not compared with the DNA. TRBV21-1 is tagged as a pseudogene. The CDR3 runs 14 residues. CDR3 nucleotides: TGTGCCAGCAGTCCCGGACAGGGAATCTACGAGCAGTACTTC. Protein product: CASSPGQGIYEQYF.

The chain is built from TRBV28 and TRBJ1-1, with a tentative D call TRBD1 (5 bases). From germline, CDR1 is MDHEN and CDR2 SYDVKM. The CDR3 covers 14 residues. The V gene lost 2 bases and the J gene lost 4 bases, with 11 bases spanning the gap. CDR3 protein: CASSLVQGGTEAFF. CDR3 in DNA: TGTGCCAGCAGTTTAGTCCAGGGAGGCACTGAAGCTTTCTTT.

The chain uses TRBV28 and TRBJ2-7; no clear D gene. CDR1 is MDHEN and CDR2 is SYDVKM in the germline V gene. Trimming left V 3 bases short and J 3 bases short, with 6 bases between. The CDR3 runs to 12 residues. As DNA, the CDR3 is TGTGCCAGCAGTTTCGGATTCTACGAGCAGTACTTC. This codes for CASSFGFYEQYF. Filled out from reference TRBV28 and TRBJ2-7, the complete variable domain reads DVKVTQSSRYLVKRTGEKVFLECVQDMDHENMFWYRQDPGLGLRLIYFSYDVKMKEKGDIPEGYSVSREKKERFSLILESASTNQTSMYLCASSFGFYEQYFGPGTRLTVT.